The 27 T cell receptor beta chains given below trace back to one sample, sequenced in a study of blood T cell repertoires in COVID-19 (dated by TCRdb to about 2020). Receptors were amplified or captured by the immunoSEQ multiplex PCR assay. TCRdb retrieved this table from immuneACCESS and kept in-frame rearrangements only. Not all clones are present; in checked studies, unresolved V genes account for under half, and no reason is known for the remainder. The sample includes around 190,000 clones, with approximately 80% observed a single time. 1.5% of the sample is in the top ten clones. Material: peripheral blood. Receptors originate from a human donor in a cohort sampled during active COVID-19.

V usage is TRBV9 and J usage is TRBJ1-3; perhaps TRBD1 as D (6 bases). CDR3 length: 16 amino acids. Per germline, CDR1 SGDLS and CDR2 YYNGEE. V was shortened by 2 bases and J by 6 bases, with 18 bases between the two germline ends. Here the CDR3 DNA reads TGTGCCAGCAGCGTCCAACAGGGAGGGGCCCCAAACACCATATATTTT. It encodes CASSVQQGGAPNTIYF.

This sequence joins TRBV3-1 (or the pseudogene TRBV3-2) and TRBJ2-3; 8 bases are a match to TRBD1. Per the germline V gene, CDR1 is LGHDT and CDR2 is YNNKEL (reference sequence). Losses at the gene ends were 3 bases for V and 1 base for J; bases not matched to a gene: 6. CDR3 length: 16 amino acids. CDR3 protein: CASSHLSGGRTDTQYF. CDR3 coding DNA: TGTGCCAGCAGCCACCTGTCAGGGGGCCGCACAGATACGCAGTATTTT.

V and J are TRBV18 and TRBJ2-7; no reliable D call. Germline V gives CDR1 KGHSH, CDR2 LQKENI. Trimming pared 3 bases from V and 5 bases from J, leaving 14 bases between. The length of the CDR3 is 14 residues. In DNA, the CDR3 is TGTGCCAGCTCACCTGGCGCTAGTTTAAACGAGCAGTACTTC. Residues: CASSPGASLNEQYF.

This chain links TRBV5-5 with TRBJ2-7, with D perhaps TRBD1 (6 bases). This CDR3 spans 15 amino acids. V lost 0 bases to trimming and J lost 4 bases, with 14 bases between them. Germline-derived CDR1 and CDR2 are SGHKS and YYEKEE (reference sequence). For the CDR3, the DNA is TGTGCCAGCAGCTTGGCCCGGGACACCGTTTACGAGCAGTACTTC. It specifies CASSLARDTVYEQYF.

The J gene is TRBJ2-7, the V gene TRBV9, with TRBD2 matching over 8 bases. Germline trimming cut 4 bases from V and 2 bases from J; bases unmatched to any gene: 17. Germline CDR1 is SGDLS and CDR2 is YYNGEE. The CDR3 consists of 18 residues. CDR3: CASSPSSPGVAGPYEQYF. The DNA for the CDR3 is TGTGCCAGCAGCCCTAGCTCCCCAGGGGTAGCGGGGCCCTACGAGCAGTACTTC.

J is TRBJ1-3 and V is TRBV12-3 or TRBV12-4; D not resolved. The CDR3 extends over 10 amino acids. V was cut by 9 bases and J by 5 bases, with 5 bases left in between. This CDR3 is CASARNTIYF. CDR3 sequence (DNA): TGTGCCAGTGCGAGAAACACCATATATTTT.

The chain joins TRBV7-3 to TRBJ2-5; maybe TRBD2 (6 bases). The CDR3 spans 14 residues. Germline V lookup: CDR1 SGHTA, CDR2 FQGTGA. V lost 7 bases to trimming and J lost 4 bases, with 16 bases between them. The CDR3 DNA reads as TGTGCCAGCACTCTGGGGGGAGCTACAGAGACCCAGTACTTC. Protein sequence: CASTLGGATETQYF.

The chain joins TRBV3-1 (or the pseudogene TRBV3-2) to TRBJ1-5; 8 nucleotides align to TRBD1. From germline, CDR1 is LGHDT and CDR2 YNNKEL (reference sequence). This CDR3 contains 15 residues. V dropped 4 bases and J dropped 4; count of bases not matched to a gene: 6. The CDR3 spells CASSPGQGWNQPQHF. DNA of the CDR3: TGTGCCAGCAGCCCTGGACAGGGCTGGAATCAGCCCCAGCATTTT.

This clone came up a few times. The V gene is TRBV19, the J gene TRBJ1-1, with TRBD1 matching over 8 bases. The trim removed 3 bases at V and 4 bases at J, leaving 10 bases unmatched. The germline V gene encodes CDR1 LNHDA and CDR2 SQIVND (reference sequence). The CDR3 extends over 16 amino acids. The CDR3 reads CASSIRDRGAGTEAFF. The DNA for the CDR3 is TGTGCCAGTAGTATTCGCGACAGGGGAGCGGGCACTGAAGCTTTCTTT.

This sequence joins TRBV19 and TRBJ1-2; D is perhaps TRBD1 (6 bases). Trimming pared 7 bases from V and 4 bases from J, leaving 19 bases between. Germline-derived CDR1 and CDR2 are LNHDA and SQIVND (reference sequence). This CDR3 has 15 residues. CDR3 coding DNA: TGTGCCAGTACCGCAGGGGCGACAGGCCTCTATGGCTACACCTTC. Encoded protein: CASTAGATGLYGYTF.

The V gene is TRBV2, the J gene TRBJ1-2, with D possibly matching TRBD1 (6 bases). The CDR3 has 14 residues. Trimming removed 4 bases from V and 0 bases from J, with 9 bases in between. Germline values: CDR1 SNHLY, CDR2 FYNNEI. The DNA of the CDR3 is TGTGCCAGCAGTGCACAGGGCGCTAACTATGGCTACACCTTC. This translates into CASSAQGANYGYTF.

The chain employs TRBV6-1 and TRBJ2-3; tentative D call: TRBD1 (6 bases). Trimming took 2 bases from V and 0 from J, leaving 12 bases between them. CDR3 length: 16 residues. Germline V gives CDR1 MNHNS, CDR2 SASEGT. CDR3 in amino acids: CASSERRGTSTDTQYF. CDR3 nucleotide sequence: TGTGCCAGCAGTGAAAGAAGGGGGACAAGCACAGATACGCAGTATTTT.

CDR3 region: CASSLLGVSEAFF. The CDR3 region has the DNA TGTGCCAGTAGTCTCCTCGGGGTATCTGAAGCTTTCTTT. The rearrangement links TRBV19 to TRBJ1-1; D is uncertain. The CDR3 runs 13 residues. The V gene's germline CDR1 is LNHDA and CDR2 SQIVND (reference sequence). V was cut by 5 bases and J by 6 bases, with 13 bases left in between. Combining the CDR3 with reference TRBV19 and TRBJ1-1 gives the whole variable domain DGGITQSPKYLFRKEGQNVTLSCEQNLNHDAMYWYRQDPGQGLRLIYYSQIVNDFQKGDIAEGYSVSREKKESFPLTVTSAQKNPTAFYLCASSLLGVSEAFFGQGTRLTVV.

The V call is TRBV29-1, the J call TRBJ2-7; D is possibly TRBD2 (6 bases). From germline, CDR1 is SQVTM and CDR2 ANQGSEA. The CDR3 spans 13 residues. The V end was cut by 3 bases, the J end by 0 bases, with 9 bases between. CDR3 region: CSVEPAGSYEQYF. CDR3 coding DNA: TGCAGCGTTGAGCCAGCGGGCTCCTACGAGCAGTACTTC.

This rearrangement joins TRBV7-9 to TRBJ2-2, with 11 bases fitting TRBD2. The CDR3 totals 16 residues. J lost 6 bases, V lost 4 bases, and 7 bases had no gene match. Germline V gene sequence: CDR1 SEHNR, CDR2 FQNEAQ (reference sequence). DNA of the CDR3: TGTGCCAGCAGCTCGCAGACTAGCGGGGCCCCCGGGGAGCTGTTTTTT. Amino acid sequence: CASSSQTSGAPGELFF.

V gene TRBV11-2 combines with J gene TRBJ2-7; a weak D match, TRBD1 (5 bases). The CDR3 extends over 12 amino acids. Germline V gene sequence: CDR1 SGHAT, CDR2 FQNNGV. Trimming shortened V by 5 bases and J by 10 bases, and 15 bases separated the two germline ends. The CDR3 spells CASSPQGPLQYF. Written as DNA, the CDR3 is TGTGCCAGCAGCCCCCAGGGTCCCCTTCAGTACTTC.

This clone has a handful of counts. This sequence joins TRBV2 and TRBJ1-6, with TRBD1 as a possible D gene (6 bases). The CDR3 covers 15 residues. Trimming pared 2 bases from V and 7 bases from J, leaving 12 bases between. Per the germline V gene, CDR1 is SNHLY and CDR2 is FYNNEI. CDR3 in amino acids: CASSERQGINSPLHF. CDR3 nucleotide sequence: TGTGCCAGCAGTGAACGGCAGGGGATAAATTCACCCCTCCACTTT.

The chain employs TRBV28 and TRBJ2-3; D possibly corresponds to TRBD2 (5 bases). V dropped 3 bases and J dropped 1 base, with 8 bases sitting between them. Germline values: CDR1 MDHEN, CDR2 SYDVKM. This CDR3 comprises 14 residues. The CDR3 DNA follows: TGTGCCAGCAGTTTGTTTAGCGGCACAGATACGCAGTATTTT. Translated, it gives CASSLFSGTDTQYF.

This clone was detected once. The CDR3 sequence: CASSRTGGRQPQHF. For the CDR3, the DNA is TGTGCCAGCAGCCGGACAGGGGGACGTCAGCCCCAGCATTTT. The chain recombines TRBV11-2 with TRBJ1-5, with 10 nucleotides matching TRBD1. Trimming at V came to 5 bases and at J to 6 bases, leaving 4 bases not matched to a gene. The germline V gene encodes CDR1 SGHAT and CDR2 FQNNGV. The CDR3 sequence is 14 residues long.

The J gene is TRBJ1-1, the V gene TRBV19; 10 bases agree with TRBD1. The CDR3 is made up of 14 amino acids. The germline gives CDR1 LNHDA, CDR2 SQIVND (reference sequence). Trimming took 9 bases from V and 5 from J; bases not matched to a gene: 9. CDR3 bases: TGTGCCAGCAAAGACAGGGGGCTAAGAACTGAAGCTTTCTTT. As protein: CASKDRGLRTEAFF.

This sequence joins TRBV19 and TRBJ2-5; 8 bases are shared with TRBD1. CDR1 is LNHDA and CDR2 is SQIVND in the germline V gene (reference sequence). Trimming cost V 2 bases and J 4 bases; bases outside gene matches: 3. This CDR3 has 14 amino acids. The CDR3 loop is CASSIQGARETQYF. Written as DNA, the CDR3 is TGTGCCAGTAGTATACAGGGGGCGAGAGAGACCCAGTACTTC.

The chain couples TRBV4-1 to TRBJ1-2; no firm D call. Per the germline V gene, CDR1 is MGHRA and CDR2 is YSYEKL. V was cut by 1 base and J by 2 bases, with 11 bases left in between. The length of the CDR3 is 15 residues. Written as DNA, the CDR3 is TGCGCCAGCAGCCAAGGTCGGACGGGGAACTATGGCTACACCTTC. Amino acids: CASSQGRTGNYGYTF.

The chain carries TRBV11-2 and TRBJ1-5; 7 bases align to TRBD1. The germline gives CDR1 SGHAT, CDR2 FQNNGV. The CDR3 has 18 amino acids. J was trimmed by 2 bases and V by 5 bases; bases with no gene match: 15. CDR3 region: CASSAQGGAGGGNQPQHF. The CDR3 DNA is TGTGCCAGCAGCGCTCAAGGGGGCGCGGGGGGCGGCAATCAGCCCCAGCATTTT.

The genes are TRBV6-6 and TRBJ1-1; 9 bases map to TRBD1. The CDR3 sequence is 14 residues long. With V trimmed by 6 bases and J by 8 bases, 10 bases remained unmatched. The germline gives CDR1 MNHNY, CDR2 SVGAGI (reference sequence). The CDR3 spells CASRSRQGGLEAFF. CDR3 nucleotide sequence: TGTGCCAGCAGATCCCGACAGGGGGGGTTGGAAGCTTTCTTT.

J is TRBJ2-1 and V is TRBV6-4; TRBD2 agrees at 12 bases. With V trimmed by 6 bases and J by 6 bases, 6 bases remained unmatched. Germline loops: CDR1 MRHNA, CDR2 SNTAGT. The CDR3 is 15 amino acids. The CDR3: CASSTGTSGFNEQFF. In nucleotides, the CDR3 is TGTGCCAGCAGCACCGGGACTAGCGGGTTCAATGAGCAGTTCTTC.

In DNA form, the CDR3 reads TGTGCCAGGACGCGGGGCAATCAGCCCCAGCATTTT. Translated: CARTRGNQPQHF. The J gene is TRBJ1-5, the V gene TRBV28; D call uncertain. The CDR3 is 12 amino acids. Germline V gives CDR1 MDHEN, CDR2 SYDVKM. Trimming removed 9 bases at V and 2 bases at J, with 8 bases between.

The chain combines TRBV18 with TRBJ2-5; 7 bases align to TRBD1. CDR3 length: 16 amino acids. Germline lookup yields CDR1 KGHSH and CDR2 LQKENI. The V gene end was trimmed by 1 base and the J gene end by 9 bases; junction bases not matched to a gene: 14. CDR3 loop: CASSPRSITGELAQYF. The CDR3 DNA is TGTGCCAGCTCACCACGGAGTATTACAGGGGAGTTGGCCCAGTACTTC. Full variable domain (remainder filled in from reference TRBV18 and TRBJ2-5): NAGVMQNPRHLVRRRGQEARLRCSPMKGHSHVYWYRQLPEEGLKFMVYLQKENIIDESGMPKERFSAEFPKEGPSILRIQQVVRGDSAAYFCASSPRSITGELAQYFGPGTRLLVL.